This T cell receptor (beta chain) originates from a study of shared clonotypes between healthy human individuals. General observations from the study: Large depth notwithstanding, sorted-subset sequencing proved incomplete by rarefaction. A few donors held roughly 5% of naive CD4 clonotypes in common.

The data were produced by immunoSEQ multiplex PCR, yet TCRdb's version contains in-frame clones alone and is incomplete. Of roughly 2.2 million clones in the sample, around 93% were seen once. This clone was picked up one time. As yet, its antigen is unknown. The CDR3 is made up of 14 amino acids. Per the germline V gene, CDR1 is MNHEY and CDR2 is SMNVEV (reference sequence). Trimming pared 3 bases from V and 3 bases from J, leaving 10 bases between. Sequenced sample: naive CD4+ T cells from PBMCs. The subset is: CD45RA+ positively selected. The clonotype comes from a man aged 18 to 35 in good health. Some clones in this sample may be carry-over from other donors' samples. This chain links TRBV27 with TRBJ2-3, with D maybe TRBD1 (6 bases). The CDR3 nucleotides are TGTGCCAGCAGTTTTCAGGGACAAACAGATACGCAGTATTTT. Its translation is CASSFQGQTDTQYF.